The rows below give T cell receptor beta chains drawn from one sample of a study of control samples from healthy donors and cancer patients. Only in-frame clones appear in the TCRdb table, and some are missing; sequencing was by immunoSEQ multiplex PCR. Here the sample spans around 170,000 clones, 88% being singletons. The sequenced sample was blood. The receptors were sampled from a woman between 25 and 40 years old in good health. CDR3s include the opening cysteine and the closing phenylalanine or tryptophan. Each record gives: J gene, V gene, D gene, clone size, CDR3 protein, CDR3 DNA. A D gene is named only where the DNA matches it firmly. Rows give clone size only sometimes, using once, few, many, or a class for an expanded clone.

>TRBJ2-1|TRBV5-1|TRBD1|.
CASSLGLGQLNNEQFF
TGCGCCAGCAGCTTGGGGCTGGGACAGTTAAACAATGAGCAGTTCTTC
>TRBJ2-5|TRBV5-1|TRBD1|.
CASDKGQGYETQYF
TGCGCCAGCGACAAGGGACAGGGCTATGAGACCCAGTACTTC
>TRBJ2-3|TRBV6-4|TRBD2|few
CASSDSGGGTDTQYF
TGTGCCAGCAGTGACTCGGGCGGGGGGACAGATACGCAGTATTTT
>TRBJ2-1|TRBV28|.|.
CASSLAGDEQFF
TGTGCCAGCAGTCTCGCCGGGGATGAGCAGTTCTTC
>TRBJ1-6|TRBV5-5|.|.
CASSFHGSPLHF
TGTGCCAGCAGCTTCCACGGTTCACCCCTCCACTTT
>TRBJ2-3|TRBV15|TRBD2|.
CATSRDYAGEGTDTQYF
TGTGCCACCAGCAGAGATTATGCGGGAGAGGGCACAGATACGCAGTATTTT
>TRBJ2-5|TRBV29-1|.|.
CSVEGGGWPVETQYF
TGCAGCGTTGAAGGAGGAGGGTGGCCGGTAGAGACCCAGTACTTC
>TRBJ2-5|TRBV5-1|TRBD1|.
CASSLAGGLGQETQYF
TGCGCCAGCAGCTTGGCAGGGGGCCTTGGCCAAGAGACCCAGTACTTC
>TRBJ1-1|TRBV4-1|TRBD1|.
CASSQIDAGGTEAFF
TGCGCCAGCAGCCAAATAGATGCAGGGGGCACTGAAGCTTTCTTT
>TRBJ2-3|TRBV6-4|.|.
CASSVGGQADTQYF
TGTGCCAGCAGTGTGGGGGGTCAGGCAGATACGCAGTATTTT
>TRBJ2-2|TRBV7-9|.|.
CASSLVHRENTGELFF
TGTGCCAGCAGCTTAGTCCACAGGGAGAACACCGGGGAGCTGTTTTTT
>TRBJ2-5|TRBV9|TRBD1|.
CASSVVTGQETQYF
TGTGCCAGCAGCGTAGTGACAGGGCAAGAGACCCAGTACTTC
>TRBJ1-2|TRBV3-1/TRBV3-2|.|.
CASSHSNSYGYTF
TGTGCCAGCAGCCACTCAAATTCCTATGGCTACACCTTC
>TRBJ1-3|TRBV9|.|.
CASSVGSTGNTIYF
TGTGCCAGCAGCGTGGGCAGCACTGGAAACACCATATATTTT
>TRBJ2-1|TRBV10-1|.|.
CASSEGLVGEQFF
TGCGCCAGCAGTGAGGGTTTGGTTGGCGAGCAGTTCTTC
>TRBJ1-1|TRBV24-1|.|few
CGAPVPPVTRTTHTEAFF
.
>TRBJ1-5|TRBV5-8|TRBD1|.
CASTNLGQGNQPQHF
TGTGCCAGCACCAATCTAGGACAGGGGAATCAGCCCCAGCATTTT
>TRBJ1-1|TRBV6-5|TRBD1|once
CASPSGTGPSGAFF
TGTGCCAGCCCATCCGGGACAGGGCCTAGTGGAGCTTTCTTT
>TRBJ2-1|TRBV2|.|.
CASTLHYNEQFF
TGTGCCAGCACCCTGCACTACAATGAGCAGTTCTTC
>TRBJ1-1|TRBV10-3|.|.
CAISALKTRLNTEAFF
TGTGCCATCAGTGCTCTTAAGACTCGCCTGAACACTGAAGCTTTCTTT
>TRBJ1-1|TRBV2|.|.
CASRKTVTPNTEAFF
TGTGCCAGCCGGAAGACGGTGACCCCGAACACTGAAGCTTTCTTT
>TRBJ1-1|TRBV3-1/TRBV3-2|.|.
CASSPDTNTEAFF
TGTGCCAGCAGCCCAGATACGAACACTGAAGCTTTCTTT